This TCR beta chain was found in a study of technical replicates of blood from several donors. This clone was observed once. The CDR3 spans 14 residues. The V and J ends lost 3 bases and 2 bases respectively, with 10 bases between them. Germline V gene data show CDR1 as SGHRS and CDR2 as YFSETQ. Only in-frame clones appear in the TCRdb table, and some are missing; sequencing was by immunoSEQ multiplex PCR. The sample has 85,000 to 100,000 clones, roughly 92% seen once; the top ten hold 0.2% to 0.3%. The TCR sequence derives from a human donor in good health. Material for sequencing was T cells isolated from PBMCs. The chain joins TRBV5-1 to TRBJ2-3, with D uncertain. CDR3 coding DNA: TGCGCCAGCAGCTCAGAACAACCCACAGATACGCAGTATTTT. This gives the protein CASSSEQPTDTQYF. Filled out from reference TRBV5-1 and TRBJ2-3, the complete variable domain reads KAGVTQTPRYLIKTRGQQVTLSCSPISGHRSVSWYQQTPGQGLQFLFEYFSETQRNKGNFPGRFSGRQFSNSRSEMNVSTLELGDSALYLCASSSEQPTDTQYFGPGTRLTVL.